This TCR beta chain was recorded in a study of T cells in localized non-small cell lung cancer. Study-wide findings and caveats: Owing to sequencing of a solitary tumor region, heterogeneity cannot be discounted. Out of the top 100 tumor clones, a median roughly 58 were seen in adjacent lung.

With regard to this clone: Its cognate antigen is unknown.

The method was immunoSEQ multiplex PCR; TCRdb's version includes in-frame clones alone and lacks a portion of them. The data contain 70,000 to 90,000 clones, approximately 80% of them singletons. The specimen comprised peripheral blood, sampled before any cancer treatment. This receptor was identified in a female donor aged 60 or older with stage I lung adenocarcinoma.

For the CDR3, the DNA is TGTGCCAGCAGTTCAGGGGCCCCCTACGAGCAGTACTTC. Translation: CASSSGAPYEQYF. The genes are TRBV28 and TRBJ2-7, with D tentatively TRBD1 (6 bases). V was pared by 4 bases and J by 2 bases, with 9 bases between. Germline CDR1 and CDR2: MDHEN and SYDVKM. CDR3 length: 13 residues.